The present TCR beta chain was sequenced within a study of cytomegalovirus exposure and HLA in healthy donors. PCR amplification relied on 60 Vbeta primers (plus 13 Jbeta primers). Here immunoSEQ multiplex PCR was the method, and the copy in TCRdb shows in-frame clones only, minus some. The sample has fewer than 250,000 clones; 79% are singletons. The CDR3 loop spans 14 amino acids. Germline lookup yields CDR1 MNHEY and CDR2 SVGAGI. After removal of 2 bases from V and 9 bases from J, the junction contained 6 bases not matched to a gene. This clone appeared a few times. The chain uses TRBV6-5 and TRBJ2-7, with 11 positions matching TRBD1. This clonotype was obtained from a woman under 30 in good health and CMV-seronegative. The material sequenced was PBMCs. In DNA, the CDR3 is TGTGCCAGCAGTTACGCGGGACAGGGGGGTGGGCAGTACTTC. Protein product: CASSYAGQGGGQYF.